Listed below are T cell receptor beta chains from one sample, sequenced in a study of regulatory T cells in long-lasting Graves disease. TCRdb re-analysed the multiplex PCR reads in MiXCR, keeping a single row per CDR3 protein. The profile shows about 540,000 distinct CDR3 sequences, 13% of them singletons. A further study also used this sample, focusing on T cells in Graves' hyperthyroidism and ophthalmopathy.

Sample: peripheral blood mononuclear cells (PBMCs), taken at new diagnosis, from a patient treated with antithyroid drugs. Source of these receptors: a man aged 25-45 years with Graves disease. Each CDR3 is given with its conserved first and last residue. The order of the fields is V gene, D gene, J gene, CDR3 protein. A D gene is named only where the DNA matches it firmly.

>TRBV28|-|TRBJ2-1
CASSFGVAEYNEQFF
>TRBV11-2|-|TRBJ2-5
CASSSGPRDEETQYF
>TRBV29-1|-|TRBJ2-7
CSVETPLTYEQYF
>TRBV6-1|-|TRBJ2-1
CASFSEWYNEQFF
>TRBV3-1|TRBD2|TRBJ2-7
CASSPLSGGYEQYF
>TRBV11-1|-|TRBJ1-3
CASSLGGQIRGNTIYF
>TRBV29-1|TRBD1|TRBJ1-2
CSAPTGGGYGYTF
>TRBV27|TRBD1|TRBJ2-1
CASHYRQGWVNEQFF
>TRBV20-1|-|TRBJ2-5
CSAKEGGLWETQYF
>TRBV12-3/TRBV12-4|TRBD1|TRBJ1-2
CASSCDRAYGYTF
>TRBV27|TRBD2|TRBJ2-5
CASSLLATSGKETQYF
>TRBV7-9|-|TRBJ2-7
CASSLAGTDEQYF
>TRBV5-4|TRBD1|TRBJ2-1
CASSPRTGGVLNEQFF
>TRBV20-1|-|TRBJ2-7
CSARGGLDGRYEQYF
>TRBV25-1|TRBD1|TRBJ2-3
CASSDLGLDRGQDTQYF
>TRBV11-2|TRBD1|TRBJ1-2
CASSFGQGLHYGYTF
>TRBV20-1|-|TRBJ2-1
CSARDPTTGRVRDEQFF
>TRBV7-8|-|TRBJ2-5
CASTTNWRQGVTQYF
>TRBV29-1|-|TRBJ2-5
CSVDLQTETQYF
>TRBV3-1|TRBD1|TRBJ1-2
CASSQVGTGGSGYTF
>TRBV18|TRBD2|TRBJ2-7
CASSPRSGLGNYEQYF
>TRBV20-1|-|TRBJ1-5
CSASSELGIRVQPQHF
>TRBV30|TRBD1|TRBJ2-7
CASSGQGFMGQYF
>TRBV14|-|TRBJ1-2
CASSQERGRAIYGYTF
>TRBV11-2|-|TRBJ1-6
CASRMSWGNSPLHF
>TRBV6-1|TRBD1|TRBJ2-2
CASSKNRGSTGELFF
>TRBV30|-|TRBJ2-7
CAWSVIYEQYF
>TRBV6-5|-|TRBJ2-7
CASSYNGYHEQYF
>TRBV2|TRBD2|TRBJ2-3
CASSEWRGGRSTDTQYF
>TRBV12-5|-|TRBJ2-5
CASGFGTFKETQYF
>TRBV30|-|TRBJ1-1
CAWSDPGVRKTEAFF
>TRBV5-1|-|TRBJ2-1
CASSLEQGGNEQFF
>TRBV20-1|TRBD1|TRBJ1-6
CSARDQFQGARGWSPLHF
>TRBV5-6|-|TRBJ2-2
CASSSGGKAGELFF
>TRBV24-1|TRBD2|TRBJ2-3
CATGSGSRTDTQYF
>TRBV30|-|TRBJ1-5
CAWKGSGHQPQHF
>TRBV2|-|TRBJ2-2
CASSEHIGTGELFF
>TRBV29-1|-|TRBJ2-1
CSVVDNEQFF
>TRBV19|-|TRBJ1-1
CASSLTGSAVGTEAFF
>TRBV12-3/TRBV12-4|-|TRBJ1-2
CASSRGTNYGYTF
>TRBV5-1|-|TRBJ2-6
CASSLTLTSGANVLTF
>TRBV29-1|-|TRBJ2-2
CSVEHPEKGGTGELFF
>TRBV15|-|TRBJ2-1
CATSRGQSSYNEQFF
>TRBV20-1|-|TRBJ1-1
CSANYQGTEAFF
>TRBV2|-|TRBJ2-5
CASSLGTFQETQYF
>TRBV5-1|TRBD1|TRBJ2-3
CASSPLSGTGATDTQYF
>TRBV20-1|TRBD2|TRBJ2-7
CSASTVLAGGEQYF
>TRBV27|-|TRBJ1-5
CASSLSMAGPQHF
>TRBV20-1|TRBD2|TRBJ2-1
CSATRPTAGGPNNEQFF
>TRBV20-1|-|TRBJ2-1
CSARGEQFF
>TRBV20-1|-|TRBJ2-7
CSAQPRDNTYEQYF
>TRBV10-2|-|TRBJ2-7
CASSESIYYEQYF
>TRBV5-1|-|TRBJ2-1
CASSSGPLYNEQFF
>TRBV6-2/TRBV6-3|-|TRBJ2-1
CASSSRPRNEQFF
>TRBV12-3/TRBV12-4|-|TRBJ2-1
CASSFVGSLNNEQFF